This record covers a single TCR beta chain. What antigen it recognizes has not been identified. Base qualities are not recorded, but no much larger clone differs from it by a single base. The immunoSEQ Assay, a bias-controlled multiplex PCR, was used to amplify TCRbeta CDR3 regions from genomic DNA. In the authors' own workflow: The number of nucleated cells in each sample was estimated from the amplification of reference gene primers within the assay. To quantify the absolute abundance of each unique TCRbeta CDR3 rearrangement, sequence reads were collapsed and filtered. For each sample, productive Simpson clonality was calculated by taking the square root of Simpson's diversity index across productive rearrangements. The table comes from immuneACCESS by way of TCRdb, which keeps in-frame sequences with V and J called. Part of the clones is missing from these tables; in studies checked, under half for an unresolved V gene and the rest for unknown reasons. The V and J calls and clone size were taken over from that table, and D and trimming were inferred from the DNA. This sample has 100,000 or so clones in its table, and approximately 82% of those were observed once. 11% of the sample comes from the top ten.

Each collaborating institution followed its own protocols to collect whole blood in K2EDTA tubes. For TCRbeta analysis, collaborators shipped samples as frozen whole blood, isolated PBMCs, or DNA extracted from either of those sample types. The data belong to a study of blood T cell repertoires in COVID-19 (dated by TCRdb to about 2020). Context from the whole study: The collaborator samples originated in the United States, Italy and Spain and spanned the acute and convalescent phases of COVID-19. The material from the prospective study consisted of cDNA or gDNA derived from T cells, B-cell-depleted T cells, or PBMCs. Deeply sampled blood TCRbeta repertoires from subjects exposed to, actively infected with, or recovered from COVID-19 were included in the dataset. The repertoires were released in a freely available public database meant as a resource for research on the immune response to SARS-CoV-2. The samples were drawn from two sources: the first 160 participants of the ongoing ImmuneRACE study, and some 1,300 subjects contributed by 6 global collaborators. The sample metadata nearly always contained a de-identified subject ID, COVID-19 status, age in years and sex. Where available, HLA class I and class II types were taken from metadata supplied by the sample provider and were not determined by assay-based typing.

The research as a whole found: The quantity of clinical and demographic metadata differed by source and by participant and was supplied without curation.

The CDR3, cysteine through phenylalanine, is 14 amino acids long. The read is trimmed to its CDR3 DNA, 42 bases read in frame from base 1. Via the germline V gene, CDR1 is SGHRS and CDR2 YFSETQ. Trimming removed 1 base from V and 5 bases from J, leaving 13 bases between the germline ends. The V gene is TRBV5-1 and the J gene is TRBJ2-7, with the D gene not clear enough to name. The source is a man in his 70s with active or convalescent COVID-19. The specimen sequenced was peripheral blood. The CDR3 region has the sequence CASSLNSGVDEQYF. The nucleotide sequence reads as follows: TGCGCCAGCAGCTTGAACTCTGGAGTTGACGAGCAGTACTTC.